The 24 T cell receptor beta chains given below trace back to one sample, sequenced in a study of neurological immune-mediated disorders. MiXCR was run by TCRdb on the 5' RACE reads, yielding one entry per CDR3 protein. Here the sample spans roughly 47,000 distinct CDR3 sequences, 4% to 5.5% being singletons. Sequenced sample: PBMCs. The origin of the receptors is an older woman with multiple sclerosis.

The chain links TRBV15 to TRBJ1-1, with D unclear. There are 13 residues in the CDR3. The germline V and J ends were trimmed by 0 bases and 1 base, with 3 bases remaining between them. Per the germline V gene, CDR1 is LNHNV and CDR2 is YYDKDF (reference sequence). The CDR3 region is CATSRDQNTEAFF. CDR3 coding DNA: TGTGCCACCAGCAGAGACCAGAACACTGAAGCTTTCTTT.

In this sample, this clonotype turned up many times. CDR3 DNA sequence: TGCGCCAGCAGCTTGGCCGGACTAGCGGAAGAGACCCAGTACTTC. It translates to CASSLAGLAEETQYF. V is TRBV5-1 and J is TRBJ2-5; 10 bases match TRBD2. This CDR3 has 15 residues. Germline V gene data show CDR1 as SGHRS and CDR2 as YFSETQ. V lost 0 bases, J lost 3 bases, and 2 bases stayed unmatched.

Ten or more counts support this clonotype. The chain's CDR3 is CAISDGLNYEQYV. In DNA form, the CDR3 reads TGTGCCATCAGTGACGGATTGAACTACGAGCAGTACGTC. The chain has TRBV10-3 and TRBJ2-7; no clear D gene. Trimming removed 3 bases from V and 3 bases from J, with 9 bases in between. CDR3 length equals 13 residues. Germline V CDR1 and CDR2: ENHRY, SYGVKD.

This clonotype was seen many times. V is TRBV6-2 or TRBV6-3 and J is TRBJ1-1; D call uncertain. This CDR3 has 16 amino acids. Germline V gene sequence: CDR1 MNHEY, CDR2 SVGEGT. V lost 4 bases and J 4 bases, leaving 19 bases between the germline ends. This chain's CDR3 is CASSFPLGARSTEAFF. Written as DNA, the CDR3 is TGTGCCAGCAGTTTCCCCCTTGGAGCGCGGAGCACTGAAGCTTTCTTT.

This clonotype has ten or more counts. The chain employs TRBV20-1 and TRBJ2-3; D call uncertain. This CDR3 region has 13 residues. CDR1 and CDR2 (germline): DFQATT, SNEGSKA (reference sequence). Deletions cut 5 bases from V and 5 bases from J, with 14 bases between. As DNA, the CDR3 is TGCAGTGCTCCGACCAGACTTGGAGATACGCAGTATTTT. Protein product: CSAPTRLGDTQYF.

At least ten counts were recorded for this clonotype. This chain joins TRBV29-1 and TRBJ2-3; D is possibly TRBD2 (5 bases). Deletions cut 8 bases from V and 6 bases from J, with 18 bases between. This CDR3 has 13 residues. The germline V gene encodes CDR1 SQVTM and CDR2 ANQGSEA. CDR3 protein: CSPWPGDKDTQYF. CDR3 bases: TGCAGCCCCTGGCCCGGGGATAAGGATACGCAGTATTTT.

In this sample, this clonotype turned up a few times. The chain links TRBV12-3 or TRBV12-4 to TRBJ2-4; D is unresolved. This CDR3 region has 14 residues. V dropped 6 bases and J dropped 0 bases, with 9 bases sitting between them. This CDR3 is CASSPDLAKNIQYF. The CDR3 DNA reads TGTGCCAGCAGCCCCGATCTAGCCAAAAACATTCAGTACTTC.

This clonotype was observed a few times. The chain combines TRBV10-3 with TRBJ1-1; D remains unclear. V lost 2 bases, J lost 4 bases, and 11 bases lay in between. CDR3 length equals 14 residues. From germline, CDR1 is ENHRY and CDR2 SYGVKD. In nucleotides, the CDR3 is TGTGCCATCAGTGAGAGTGGGCGGATCACTGAAGCTTTCTTT. It encodes CAISESGRITEAFF.

This clonotype was counted at least ten times. This chain links TRBV28 with TRBJ1-1, with a possible D match to TRBD1 (6 bases). From germline, CDR1 is MDHEN and CDR2 SYDVKM. This CDR3 contains 13 residues. The germline V and J ends were trimmed by 8 bases and 11 bases, with 21 bases remaining between them. CDR3 DNA sequence: TGTGCCAGCGCCTCGGGACACGGGTCCCTTGCTTTCTTT. Encoded protein: CASASGHGSLAFF.

The table lists this clonotype with many counts. The chain uses TRBV5-1 and TRBJ2-3; tentatively, D is TRBD2 (6 bases). Germline-derived CDR1 and CDR2 are SGHRS and YFSETQ. Trimming pared 6 bases from V and 4 bases from J, leaving 18 bases between. The CDR3 runs 15 residues. The CDR3 sequence is CASTLPGGDPDTQYF. CDR3 DNA sequence: TGCGCCAGCACGCTCCCGGGCGGGGATCCAGATACGCAGTATTTT.

There are many counts of this clonotype. This chain links TRBV20-1 with TRBJ1-5, with D hard to call. CDR3 length equals 13 residues. Germline loops: CDR1 DFQATT, CDR2 SNEGSKA (reference sequence). Trimming stripped 1 base from V and 3 bases from J, with 7 bases between. The CDR3 loop is CSARVGNNQPQHF. CDR3 sequence (DNA): TGCAGTGCTAGAGTAGGGAACAATCAGCCCCAGCATTTT.

The chain carries TRBV12-3 or TRBV12-4 and TRBJ1-1, with TRBD1 as a possible D gene (5 bases). V was cut by 1 base and J by 3 bases, with 9 bases left in between. This CDR3 has 14 amino acids. The CDR3 DNA sequence: TGTGCCAGCAGTTTAGGTTGGACATACACTGAAGCTTTCTTT. Its protein product is CASSLGWTYTEAFF.

The chain combines TRBV18 with TRBJ2-3; 8 bases line up with TRBD2. The CDR3 runs 15 residues. V trimming: 10 bases; J trimming: 4 bases; junction bases outside the gene matches: 13. Per the germline V gene, CDR1 is KGHSH and CDR2 is LQKENI. The CDR3 sequence is CATLGPSGRSDTQYF. Written as DNA, the CDR3 is TGTGCCACCCTGGGTCCCAGCGGGAGATCAGATACGCAGTATTTT. Full variable domain (remainder filled in from reference TRBV18 and TRBJ2-3): NAGVMQNPRHLVRRRGQEARLRCSPMKGHSHVYWYRQLPEEGLKFMVYLQKENIIDESGMPKERFSAEFPKEGPSILRIQQVVRGDSAAYFCATLGPSGRSDTQYFGPGTRLTVL.

CDR3 nucleotide sequence: TGTGCCAGCAGACAACCATATACAGGGGACGAGCAGTACTTC. It encodes CASRQPYTGDEQYF. The genes are TRBV28 and TRBJ2-7; 7 nucleotides agree with TRBD1. The CDR3 sequence is 14 residues long. Germline trimming cut 6 bases from V and 5 bases from J; bases unmatched to any gene: 10. Germline CDR1 MDHEN, CDR2 SYDVKM. Full variable domain (missing parts from reference TRBV28 and TRBJ2-7): DVKVTQSSRYLVKRTGEKVFLECVQDMDHENMFWYRQDPGLGLRLIYFSYDVKMKEKGDIPEGYSVSREKKERFSLILESASTNQTSMYLCASRQPYTGDEQYFGPGTRLTVT.

This clonotype has ten or more counts. V and J are TRBV12-3 or TRBV12-4 and TRBJ1-1; D gene unclear. Trimming shortened V by 6 bases and J by 6 bases, and 17 bases separated the two germline ends. This CDR3 spans 14 amino acids. The CDR3 loop reads CASRPDTEVAEAFF. CDR3 in DNA: TGTGCCAGCAGACCCGATACGGAGGTCGCTGAAGCTTTCTTT.

In this sample, this clonotype turned up many times. The rearrangement links TRBV7-9 to TRBJ2-2; TRBD2 matches at 8 bases. The CDR3 extends over 15 amino acids. From germline, CDR1 is SEHNR and CDR2 FQNEAQ (reference sequence). With V trimmed by 2 bases and J by 5 bases, 4 bases remained unmatched. The CDR3 region is CASSLTSGSTGELFF. CDR3 sequence (DNA): TGTGCCAGCAGCTTAACCAGCGGGAGTACCGGGGAGCTGTTTTTT. Using reference TRBV7-9 and TRBJ2-2 for the parts outside the CDR3, the full variable domain is DTGVSQNPRHKITKRGQNVTFRCDPISEHNRLYWYRQTLGQGPEFLTYFQNEAQLEKSRLLSDRFSAERPKGSFSTLEIQRTEQGDSAMYLCASSLTSGSTGELFFGEGSRLTVL.

Only a few counts were recorded for this clonotype. V and J are TRBV7-9 and TRBJ2-3; the D is unclear. The CDR3 spans 14 residues. The V gene's germline CDR1 is SEHNR and CDR2 FQNEAQ (reference sequence). Trimming took off 4 bases at V and 1 base at J, with 9 bases between the two ends. The CDR3 sequence is CASSWSIRTDTQYF. CDR3 coding DNA: TGTGCCAGCAGCTGGTCAATCCGCACAGATACGCAGTATTTT. Full variable domain (remainder filled in from reference TRBV7-9 and TRBJ2-3): DTGVSQNPRHKITKRGQNVTFRCDPISEHNRLYWYRQTLGQGPEFLTYFQNEAQLEKSRLLSDRFSAERPKGSFSTLEIQRTEQGDSAMYLCASSWSIRTDTQYFGPGTRLTVL.

In nucleotides, the CDR3 is TGCAGTGCTATGAAGTCCCATACAGATACGCAGTATTTT. Translating it yields CSAMKSHTDTQYF. This chain uses TRBV20-1 with TRBJ2-3, with D unclear. The CDR3 has 13 amino acids. The germline V and J ends were trimmed by 4 bases and 3 bases, with 11 bases remaining between them. Germline CDR1 reads DFQATT; CDR2 reads SNEGSKA (reference sequence).

A few counts support this clonotype. The CDR3 sequence: CASSQGSTQKETQYF. Written as DNA, the CDR3 is TGTGCCAGCAGCCAGGGATCGACCCAAAAAGAGACCCAGTACTTC. This chain joins TRBV3-1 and TRBJ2-5, with no clear D. Germline V lookup: CDR1 LGHDT, CDR2 YNNKEL (reference sequence). The CDR3 has 15 amino acids. The germline V and J ends were trimmed by 3 bases and 3 bases, with 14 bases remaining between them.

The chain combines TRBV6-1 with TRBJ1-5, with D maybe TRBD1 (6 bases). The CDR3 totals 12 residues. Germline loops: CDR1 MNHNS, CDR2 SASEGT. Between the trimmed V and J ends, which lost 10 bases and 4 bases, there was a span of 11 bases. CDR3 protein: CAKRRGNQPQHF. In nucleotides, the CDR3 is TGTGCCAAAAGGAGGGGGAATCAGCCCCAGCATTTT.

This clonotype appeared a few times. This chain uses TRBV7-9 with TRBJ2-6; TRBD2 might be the D (5 bases). V dropped 5 bases and J dropped 1 base, with 24 bases sitting between them. The CDR3 consists of 20 residues. Germline V lookup: CDR1 SEHNR, CDR2 FQNEAQ (reference sequence). The DNA of the CDR3 is TGTGCCAGCAGCACTCCACCGTACCGGGCGGGCGCGTCTGGGGCCAACGTCCTGACTTTC. Encoded protein: CASSTPPYRAGASGANVLTF.

Only a few counts were recorded for this clonotype. The J gene is TRBJ1-6, the V gene TRBV5-1; perhaps TRBD1 as D (5 bases). Trimming took 3 bases from V and 8 from J, leaving 12 bases between them. The CDR3 extends over 14 amino acids. Germline V lookup: CDR1 SGHRS, CDR2 YFSETQ. DNA for the CDR3: TGCGCCAGCAGCTCCGGGACCGTTGATTCACCCCTCCACTTT. Translated, it gives CASSSGTVDSPLHF.

V gene TRBV7-8 combines with J gene TRBJ1-4, with a weak D call TRBD1 (5 bases). Between the trimmed V and J ends, which lost 8 bases and 6 bases, there was a span of 13 bases. The length of the CDR3 is 13 residues. The V gene's germline CDR1 is SGHVS and CDR2 FQNEAQ. CDR3 sequence: CASRRGHDEKLFF. DNA for the CDR3: TGTGCCAGCCGCCGAGGACACGATGAAAAACTGTTTTTT. The full variable domain, in which reference TRBV7-8 and TRBJ1-4 provide the parts outside the CDR3, is GAGVSQSPRYKVAKRGQDVALRCDPISGHVSLFWYQQALGQGPEFLTYFQNEAQLDKSGLPSDRFFAERPEGSVSTLKIQRTQQEDSAVYLCASRRGHDEKLFFGSGTQLSVL.

This clonotype was counted ten times or more. The chain carries TRBV10-3 and TRBJ2-3; TRBD1 matches at 7 bases. With V trimmed by 3 bases and J by 7 bases, 7 bases remained unmatched. The CDR3 is made up of 14 amino acids. Germline lookup yields CDR1 ENHRY and CDR2 SYGVKD. The CDR3 protein is CAISDTGALHTQYF. The CDR3, as DNA: TGTGCCATCAGTGATACAGGGGCCTTACATACGCAGTATTTT.